Reported below is one T cell receptor beta chain. Its specificity is not known. This sample is drawn from a study of cytomegalovirus exposure and HLA in healthy donors. Study-wide results and caveats: As a later analysis revealed, the rate of TCR association differed by HLA locus, with DRB1 most and HLA-C fewest. In a later analysis, a missense DCLRE1C variant was linked to TCR beta V- and J-gene trimming.

The V end lost 7 bases, the J end lost 7 bases, and 19 bases lay between the germline ends. CDR3 size: 14 residues. In germline, CDR1 is LNHDA, CDR2 SQIVND (reference sequence). Amplification used 60 Vbeta primers and 13 Jbeta primers. Original analysis: In a later analysis, some 80 million unique TCR beta chains included roughly 11 million shared by two or more donors. Measured with immunoSEQ multiplex PCR; TCRdb has only the in-frame clones, and not every one. Clone size and the V and J calls come from that table; the DNA yielded D and trimming. The table lists roughly 89,000 clones, approximately 64% of them singletons, with roughly 21% in the top ten.

Material: PBMCs. V and J are TRBV19 and TRBJ1-2, with D possibly being TRBD1 (6 bases). This receptor was taken from a woman between 50 and 59 years old in good health and CMV-seropositive. The CDR3 sequence: CASTGGTPSGGYTF. CDR3 sequence (DNA): TGTGCCAGTACCGGGGGGACACCTTCGGGTGGCTACACCTTC.